The rows below give T cell receptor beta chains drawn from one sample of a study of blood T cell repertoires in COVID-19. Method: immunoSEQ multiplex PCR; TCRdb's copy keeps in-frame clones and lacks some. The sample records nearly 25,000 clones, 81% being singletons. Material: peripheral blood. Receptors originate from a man between 65 and 85 years old with acute or convalescent COVID-19. Each CDR3 is given with its conserved first and last residue. A D gene is named only where the DNA matches it firmly. The size field is filled for only some rows; it gives once, few, many or a size class.

>NA|12|TRBV2|TRBJ2-4|NA
TGTGCCAGCAGGGACAGAAAAAACATTCAGTACTTC
CASRDRKNIQYF
>NA|15|TRBV4-3|TRBJ1-2|NA
TGCGCCAGCAGACAAGCGAGAGGGGGTAACTATGGCTACACCTTC
CASRQARGGNYGYTF
>NA|16|TRBV6-5|TRBJ2-3|NA
TGTGCCAGCAGTTACGGTAGCGGAACTAGCACAGATACGCAGTATTTT
CASSYGSGTSTDTQYF
>NA|14|TRBV6-1|TRBJ2-7|NA
TGTGCCAGCAGTGAAGGGGGGCGCTCCTACGAGCAGTACTTC
CASSEGGRSYEQYF
>NA|15|TRBV10-2|TRBJ1-5|NA
TGCGCCAGCCGAGACAGCCTCTATAGCAATCAGCCCCAGCATTTT
CASRDSLYSNQPQHF
>NA|16|TRBV2|TRBJ2-2|NA
TGTGCCAGCAGGCCCGAGGGGGGGCGGATTGCCGGGGAGCTGTTTTTT
CASRPEGGRIAGELFF
>NA|15|TRBV9|TRBJ1-5|NA
TGTGCCAGCAGCGTAGAGGGAGGTAGCAATCAGCCCCAGCATTTT
CASSVEGGSNQPQHF
>TRBD1|14|TRBV19|TRBJ2-5|NA
TGTGCCAGTAGTATCGGACAGGGGAGGGAGACCCAGTACTTC
CASSIGQGRETQYF
>NA|13|TRBV6-5|TRBJ1-1|few
TGTGCCAGCAGTTATGGCAGGAACACTGAAGCTTTCTTT
CASSYGRNTEAFF
>NA|13|TRBV7-8|TRBJ1-1|once
TGTGCCAGCAGCTTATGGGCCAACACTGAAGCTTTCTTT
CASSLWANTEAFF
>NA|13|TRBV7-2|TRBJ1-2|NA
TGTGCCAGCAGCTTCCAGACAGGTTATGGCTACACCTTC
CASSFQTGYGYTF
>NA|15|TRBV6-5|TRBJ2-2|NA
TGTGCCAGCATGCCTCTAACCCTGAACACCGGGGAGCTGTTTTTT
CASMPLTLNTGELFF
>TRBD1|17|TRBV7-2|TRBJ1-5|NA
TGTGCCAGCAGCTTGCGGGGGACAGGGGGCGGGAATCAGCCCCAGCATTTT
CASSLRGTGGGNQPQHF
>TRBD1|14|TRBV10-3|TRBJ1-1|NA
TGTGCCATCAGGAGACAGGGGAGGGACACTGAAGCTTTCTTT
CAIRRQGRDTEAFF
>NA|15|TRBV27|TRBJ1-1|NA
TGTGCCAGCAGTCCCCGGGGGGGGACGAACACTGAAGCTTTCTTT
CASSPRGGTNTEAFF
>TRBD2|16|TRBV9|TRBJ2-7|NA
TGTGCCAGCAGCGTAGCTGGTAGCGGGAATCCCTACGAGCAGTACTTC
CASSVAGSGNPYEQYF
>NA|15|TRBV7-9|TRBJ2-3|NA
TGTGCCAGCAGCGGACGGTGGGGCTCCACAGATACGCAGTATTTT
CASSGRWGSTDTQYF
>NA|13|TRBV25-1|TRBJ1-5|medium-sized
TGTGCCAGCAGCCTAACAGGGCATCAGCCCCAGCATTTT
CASSLTGHQPQHF
>NA|14|TRBV2|TRBJ1-6|NA
TGTGCCAGCAGTCCCCCGGCCCAGGGATCACCCCTCCACTTT
CASSPPAQGSPLHF
>TRBD2|17|TRBV7-9|TRBJ2-5|NA
TGTGCCAGCAGCACGAGCCTCCTAGCGGGGGGGCGGGAGACCCAGTACTTC
CASSTSLLAGGRETQYF
>TRBD2|16|TRBV9|TRBJ2-5|NA
TGTGCCAGCAGCGTAGGGGCGGCTAGCGGGGGAGAGACCCAGTACTTC
CASSVGAASGGETQYF
>NA|16|TRBV7-9|TRBJ2-1|NA
TGTGCCAGCAGCTTAGCGCGGGCCAGGGGTGTAAATGAGCAGTTCTTC
CASSLARARGVNEQFF
>NA|17|TRBV4-1|TRBJ2-7|NA
TGCGCCAGCAGCCAAGAACAACAGACAGCAATCTCCTACGAGCAGTACTTC
CASSQEQQTAISYEQYF